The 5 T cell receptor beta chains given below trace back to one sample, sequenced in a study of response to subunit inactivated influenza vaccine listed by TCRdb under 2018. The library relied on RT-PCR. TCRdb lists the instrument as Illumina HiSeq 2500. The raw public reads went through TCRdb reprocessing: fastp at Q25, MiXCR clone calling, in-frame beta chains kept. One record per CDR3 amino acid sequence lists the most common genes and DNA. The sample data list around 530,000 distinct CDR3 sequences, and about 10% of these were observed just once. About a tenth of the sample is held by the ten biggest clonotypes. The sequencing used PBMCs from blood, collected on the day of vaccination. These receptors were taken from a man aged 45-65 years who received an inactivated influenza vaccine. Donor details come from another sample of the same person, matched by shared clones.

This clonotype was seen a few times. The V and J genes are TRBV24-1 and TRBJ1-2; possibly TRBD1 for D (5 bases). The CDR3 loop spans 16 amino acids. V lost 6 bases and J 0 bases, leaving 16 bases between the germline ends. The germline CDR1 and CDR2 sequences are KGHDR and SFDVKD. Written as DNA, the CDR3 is TGTGCCACCAGTCCGGCCTTTGGGGCCCCTAACTATGGCTACACCTTC. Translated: CATSPAFGAPNYGYTF.

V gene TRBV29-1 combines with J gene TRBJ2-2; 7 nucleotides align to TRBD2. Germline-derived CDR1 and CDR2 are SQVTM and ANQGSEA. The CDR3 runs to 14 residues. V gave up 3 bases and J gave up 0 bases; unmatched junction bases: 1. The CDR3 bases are TGCAGCGTTGAGCGGGAGCCGAACACCGGGGAGCTGTTTTTT. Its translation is CSVEREPNTGELFF.

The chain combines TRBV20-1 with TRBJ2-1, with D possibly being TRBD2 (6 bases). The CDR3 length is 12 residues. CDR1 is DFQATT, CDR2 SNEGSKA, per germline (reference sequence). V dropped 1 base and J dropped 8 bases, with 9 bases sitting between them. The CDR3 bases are TGCAGTGCTAGAGTGACTAGTTATGAGCAGTTCTTC. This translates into CSARVTSYEQFF.

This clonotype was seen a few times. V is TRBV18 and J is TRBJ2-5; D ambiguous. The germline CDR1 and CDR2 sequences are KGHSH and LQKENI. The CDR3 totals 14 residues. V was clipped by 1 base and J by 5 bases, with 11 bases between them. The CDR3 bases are TGTGCCAGCTCACCACAGGGTATGATCGAGACCCAGTACTTC. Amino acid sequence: CASSPQGMIETQYF.

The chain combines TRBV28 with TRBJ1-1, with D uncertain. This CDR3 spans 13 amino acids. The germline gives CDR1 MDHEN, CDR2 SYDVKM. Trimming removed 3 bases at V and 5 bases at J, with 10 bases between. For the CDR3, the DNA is TGTGCCAGCAGTTTGGGTAGGGTAACTGAAGCTTTCTTT. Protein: CASSLGRVTEAFF.